Below are 16 T cell receptor beta chains sequenced from a single sample in a study of cytomegalovirus exposure and HLA in healthy donors. The study ran its PCR with 60 Vbeta and 13 Jbeta primers. Libraries were prepared by immunoSEQ multiplex PCR; TCRdb keeps only in-frame clonotypes and omits some of them. The data contain under 75,000 clones, 65% to 80% of them singletons. Sequenced material: PBMCs. Source of these receptors: a man aged 40-49 years in good health and CMV-seropositive.

This clone was counted only a few times. The CDR3 nucleotides read TGTGCCAGCAGCTTAAGGCGCGGGAGGCCGTCGTACGAGCAGTACTTC. Encoded protein: CASSLRRGRPSYEQYF. This chain links TRBV7-3 with TRBJ2-7; 8 bases are shared with TRBD2. The CDR3 loop spans 16 amino acids. Trimming cost V 1 base and J 4 bases; bases outside gene matches: 9. Germline lookup yields CDR1 SGHTA and CDR2 FQGTGA. The whole variable domain, remainder taken from reference TRBV7-3 and TRBJ2-7, is GAGVSQTPSNKVTEKGKYVELRCDPISGHTALYWYRQSLGQGPEFLIYFQGTGAADDSGLPNDRFFAVRPEGSVSTLKIQRTERGDSAVYLCASSLRRGRPSYEQYFGPGTRLTVT.

This clone was seen a few times. The CDR3, as DNA: TGCGCCAGCAGCCAGACCGGGACAGGGGTCACCGGGGAGCTGTTTTTT. Translated, it gives CASSQTGTGVTGELFF. The chain has TRBV4-3 and TRBJ2-2; 10 bases map to TRBD1. This CDR3 has 16 amino acids. V gave up 3 bases and J gave up 4 bases; unmatched junction bases: 5. Germline lookup yields CDR1 LGHNA and CDR2 YSLEER.

J is TRBJ2-2 and V is TRBV5-1, with 7 positions matching TRBD2. V was clipped by 2 bases and J by 3 bases; unmatched bases: 10. This CDR3 comprises 17 residues. Germline V gene sequence: CDR1 SGHRS, CDR2 YFSETQ. The CDR3 spells CASSLNPTSGDTGELFF. In DNA form, the CDR3 reads TGCGCCAGCAGCTTAAATCCCACCAGCGGGGACACCGGGGAGCTGTTTTTT.

The genes are TRBV4-2 and TRBJ2-3, with 7 bases lining up with TRBD1. CDR3 length: 15 residues. With V trimmed by 5 bases and J by 1 base, 6 bases remained unmatched. Germline V gene data show CDR1 as LGHNA and CDR2 as YNFKEQ. CDR3 coding DNA: TGTGCCAGCAGCTCCGGACAGGAGGGCACAGATACGCAGTATTTT. Its protein is CASSSGQEGTDTQYF.

V is TRBV7-3 and J is TRBJ2-5; perhaps TRBD2 as D (5 bases). V lost 2 bases and J 5 bases, leaving 9 bases between the germline ends. This CDR3 spans 13 amino acids. Germline V CDR1 and CDR2: SGHTA, FQGTGA. The CDR3 DNA sequence: TGTGCCAGCAGCTTAGTTGGAGGTGAGACCCAGTACTTC. Protein product: CASSLVGGETQYF.

This clone was found many times. The V gene is TRBV30, the J gene TRBJ2-2, with 12 nucleotides matching TRBD2. The CDR3 is 15 residues long. CDR1 and CDR2 from the germline V gene are GTSNPN and SVGIG (reference sequence). V dropped 1 base and J dropped 4; count of bases not matched to a gene: 1. The CDR3 protein is CAWSGLAGATGELFF. CDR3 bases: TGTGCCTGGAGTGGACTAGCGGGAGCCACCGGGGAGCTGTTTTTT.

Remarks on this clone: One end of the junction fails to match germline, which may point to a read error. The chain uses TRBV7-9 and TRBJ2-4, with TRBD2 matching 14 bases. The CDR3 sequence is 19 residues long. Looked up from germline, CDR1 is SEHNR and CDR2 is FQNEAQ (reference sequence). The chain's CDR3 is CSSSQRLAGGTPLRNIQYF. In nucleotides, the CDR3 is TGTTCCAGCAGCCAACGACTAGCGGGGGGGACGCCACTCCGGAACATTCAGTACTTC.

J is TRBJ1-5 and V is TRBV6-5; 7 bases match TRBD1. J was trimmed by 6 bases and V by 0 bases; bases with no gene match: 5. There are 15 residues in the CDR3. Germline V gene lookup returns CDR1 MNHEY and CDR2 SVGAGI. The CDR3 protein is CASSYSRGQRQPQHF. In DNA, the CDR3 is TGTGCCAGCAGTTACTCGAGGGGACAGCGTCAGCCCCAGCATTTT.

The chain couples TRBV2 to TRBJ2-1; TRBD1 is a possible D gene (6 bases). The CDR3 has 13 amino acids. Germline V CDR1 and CDR2: SNHLY, FYNNEI. CDR3 amino acids: CVRSGGRNNEQFF. Here the CDR3 DNA reads TGTGTCAGATCTGGGGGCCGTAACAATGAGCAGTTCTTC.

The genes are TRBV5-6 and TRBJ2-1; 7 bases are a match to TRBD1. Trimming cost V 5 bases and J 0 bases; bases outside gene matches: 5. The germline V gene encodes CDR1 SGHDT and CDR2 YYEEEE. The CDR3 contains 15 residues. The CDR3 loop is CASSEGANSYNEQFF. The CDR3 DNA reads as TGTGCCAGCAGTGAGGGGGCTAACTCCTACAATGAGCAGTTCTTC.

CDR3 DNA: TGTGCCAGCAGCTTGGATCGCAGTCCTAATTCACCCCTCCACTTT. As protein: CASSLDRSPNSPLHF. The rearrangement joins TRBV5-4 to TRBJ1-6; D not certain. Germline-derived CDR1 and CDR2 are SGHNT and YYREEE (reference sequence). The CDR3 spans 15 residues. The V gene lost 0 bases and the J gene lost 6 bases, with 10 bases spanning the gap. Drawing the rest from reference TRBV5-4 and TRBJ1-6, the complete variable domain is ETGVTQSPTHLIKTRGQQVTLRCSSQSGHNTVSWYQQALGQGPQFIFQYYREEENGRGNFPPRFSGLQFPNYSSELNVNALELDDSALYLCASSLDRSPNSPLHFGNGTRLTVT.

The chain recombines TRBV29-1 with TRBJ2-1; D possibly corresponds to TRBD1 (6 bases). Trimming left V 6 bases short and J 3 bases short, with 18 bases between. The CDR3 covers 15 residues. Per the germline V gene, CDR1 is SQVTM and CDR2 is ANQGSEA. The CDR3 DNA reads TGCAGCGTCCTCAGGGGCTCATCCTTCTACAATGAGCAGTTCTTC. Protein product: CSVLRGSSFYNEQFF.

The rearrangement links TRBV7-9 to TRBJ1-2, with TRBD1 as a possible D gene (5 bases). Deletions cut 5 bases from V and 3 bases from J, with 13 bases between. CDR3 size: 14 residues. The germline V gene has CDR1 SEHNR and CDR2 FQNEAQ (reference sequence). CDR3 nucleotide sequence: TGTGCCAGCAGCCACGGAGGGGATGACTATGGCTACACCTTC. This codes for CASSHGGDDYGYTF.

The chain has TRBV5-8 and TRBJ2-1, with D possibly TRBD1 on 6 matching bases. Germline V gene data show CDR1 as SGHTS and CDR2 as YDEGEE. The V and J ends lost 4 bases and 3 bases respectively, with 17 bases between them. The CDR3 sequence is 16 residues long. CDR3 sequence (DNA): TGTGCCAGCAGCCCAGTCAGGGGACGCCACTACAATGAGCAGTTCTTC. It encodes CASSPVRGRHYNEQFF.

This chain joins TRBV19 and TRBJ2-3; TRBD1 matches at 8 bases. This CDR3 spans 15 amino acids. From germline, CDR1 is LNHDA and CDR2 SQIVND (reference sequence). The ends lost 5 bases at V and 4 bases at J; junction bases unmatched: 8. The CDR3 sequence is CASSPMDRAPDTQYF. DNA of the CDR3: TGTGCCAGTAGTCCGATGGACAGGGCCCCAGATACGCAGTATTTT. The whole variable domain, filled in from reference TRBV19 and TRBJ2-3, reads DGGITQSPKYLFRKEGQNVTLSCEQNLNHDAMYWYRQDPGQGLRLIYYSQIVNDFQKGDIAEGYSVSREKKESFPLTVTSAQKNPTAFYLCASSPMDRAPDTQYFGPGTRLTVL.

This clone occurred a few times. The junction shows a germline mismatch at one end, possibly a read error. The gene calls are TRBV7-2 and TRBJ1-5; 9 nucleotides line up with TRBD1. Germline V gene sequence: CDR1 SGHTA, CDR2 FQGNSA. The CDR3 covers 13 residues. CDR3 nucleotide sequence: TGTGCCAGCAGCTTTGGAGGACAGGGGCCTCCCTTTTTT. This sequence encodes CASSFGGQGPPFF.